These 9 T cell receptor beta chains were all obtained from the same sample, sequenced in a study of PD-L1 blockade in urothelial cancer (dated by TCRdb to 2017 to 2019). According to the study, the label for this sample's time point signals: peripheral blood 6 weeks after treatment start. Libraries came from the immunoSEQ multiplex PCR assay. In its TCRdb copy, this immuneACCESS table keeps in-frame sequences only and misses some clones. Where compared with another copy, unresolved V genes explain less than half of these, and the others have no known cause. A total of around 46,000 clones appear in this sample, around 80% of them only once. Approximately 13% of the sample lies in the top ten. This sample comprised PBMCs, obtained around atezolizumab (anti-PD-L1) treatment. The receptors stem from a man in his sixties with urothelial cancer.

The chain recombines TRBV4-2 with TRBJ2-1; 14 positions match TRBD2. Trimming cost V 1 base and J 0 bases; bases outside gene matches: 5. Germline V lookup: CDR1 LGHNA, CDR2 YNFKEQ. This CDR3 is built from 19 residues. The CDR3 spells CASSQVTSGRGSSYNEQFF. The CDR3 DNA reads as TGTGCCAGCAGCCAAGTGACTAGCGGGAGGGGAAGCTCCTACAATGAGCAGTTCTTC.

The V and J genes are TRBV7-2 and TRBJ1-6; D gene uncertain. Trimming removed 5 bases from V and 0 bases from J, with 11 bases in between. Germline CDR1 SGHTA, CDR2 FQGNSA. This CDR3 has 16 residues. This chain's CDR3 is CASSLTGSSYNSPLHF. CDR3 DNA: TGTGCCAGCAGCCTAACCGGGAGCTCCTATAATTCACCCCTCCACTTT.

This clone occurred once. The CDR3 loop is CASRFGQAVGETQYF. CDR3 nucleotide sequence: TGTGCCAGCCGCTTCGGACAGGCCGTAGGAGAGACCCAGTACTTC. The chain joins TRBV2 to TRBJ2-5; TRBD1 agrees at 7 bases. V lost 8 bases to trimming and J lost 4 bases; unmatched junction nucleotides: 13. The CDR3 runs 15 residues. Germline V gene data show CDR1 as SNHLY and CDR2 as FYNNEI.

The genes are TRBV25-1 and TRBJ2-3; no clear D. Germline loops: CDR1 MGHDK, CDR2 SYGVNS. The CDR3 is 14 residues long. The V end lost 1 base, the J end lost 4 bases, and 9 bases lay between the germline ends. CDR3: CASSESARSDTQYF. The CDR3 DNA reads TGTGCCAGCAGTGAATCGGCTAGATCAGATACGCAGTATTTT.

The V gene is TRBV19, the J gene TRBJ1-4, with 10 nucleotides matching TRBD1. The CDR3 runs 16 residues. Germline V CDR1 and CDR2: LNHDA, SQIVND (reference sequence). Trimming removed 7 bases from V and 3 bases from J; junction bases left unmatched: 8. CDR3 sequence reads: CASKDRGRSPNEKLFF. CDR3 nucleotides: TGTGCCAGTAAAGACAGGGGGCGATCCCCTAATGAAAAACTGTTTTTT.

This clone has only one observation. The rearrangement uses TRBV28 and TRBJ1-2; unclear D gene. The CDR3 contains 12 residues. V lost 6 bases, J lost 0 bases, and 5 bases lay in between. From germline, CDR1 is MDHEN and CDR2 SYDVKM. CDR3 sequence (DNA): TGTGCCAGCAGGAGGCCTAACTATGGCTACACCTTC. It translates to CASRRPNYGYTF.

The chain is built from TRBV2 and TRBJ2-5, with D perhaps TRBD1 (8 bases). Trimming pared 4 bases from V and 5 bases from J, leaving 14 bases between. The CDR3 is made up of 14 amino acids. Germline V CDR1 and CDR2: SNHLY, FYNNEI. The CDR3: CASSGQQGGETQYF. For the CDR3, the DNA is TGTGCCAGCAGTGGCCAACAGGGGGGGGAGACCCAGTACTTC.

The chain links TRBV6-6 to TRBJ1-5; TRBD1 matches 7 bases. Trimming removed 5 bases from V and 11 bases from J; junction bases left unmatched: 12. Germline CDR1 MNHNY, CDR2 SVGAGI (reference sequence). The CDR3 extends over 14 amino acids. This chain's CDR3 is CASSQEGGVSSQHF. The DNA of the CDR3 is TGTGCCAGCAGTCAAGAAGGGGGCGTCAGTTCCCAGCATTTT.

The chain's CDR3 is CASSPGSGTGDIYEQYF. The CDR3, as DNA: TGTGCCAGCTCACCAGGTTCCGGGACAGGTGACATCTACGAGCAGTACTTC. The chain carries TRBV18 and TRBJ2-7, with 8 positions matching TRBD1. The CDR3 consists of 17 residues. The J segment lost 3 bases and the V segment lost 2 bases, leaving 12 bases of the junction unmatched. CDR1 is KGHSH and CDR2 is LQKENI in the germline V gene.